This record covers a single TCR beta chain. Its target antigen remains unknown. Base-call qualities are not available, and no considerably larger clone is one nucleotide away. The data stem from a study of T cell responses to AZD1222 COVID-19 vaccine (dated by TCRdb to about 2021). Background on the whole study: AZD1222 recipients given second doses at about 4 weeks or at about 12 weeks were pooled, since spike-specific TCR depth and breadth were not found to differ between the two schedules. TCR sequencing was performed for roughly 250 trial participants, of whom around 200 were given two doses of AZD1222 and around 25 were given two doses of MenACWY control vaccine. Trial participants were enrolled into age subgroups of 18-55, 56-69 and 70-plus years, which contained roughly 140, 27 and 60 TCR-sequenced participants, respectively.

General conclusions and limits of the study: Epitopes outside the regions mutated in the B.1.351 and B.1.1.7 variants were reportedly recognized by nearly half of the unique spike-specific TCRs. No day 14 peak-response samples were available, so repertoires were characterized only after the peak T cell response. CD4 TCRs associated with the vaccine covered the entire spike protein, and the dominant responses were in regions 160-218 and 743-854. Conclusions about previously exposed vaccinees were limited because only a handful of AZD1222 recipients were SARS-CoV-2 seropositive at baseline. Participants were mostly white British, with more females than males. The authors suggested clonal diversity may have been underestimated. The 56-69-year group was small, and its depth increase did not reach significance, likely because of low power. After two AZD1222 doses, both the breadth and the depth of spike-specific TCRs were significantly higher than at day 0 and than in MenACWY recipients.

From the cysteine through the phenylalanine, the CDR3 covers 16 amino acids. Kept here is only the CDR3 DNA, which spans 48 bases and is read in frame from base 1. V drops 1 base and J drops 10 bases, leaving 17 bases in between. Looking up the germline V gene yields CDR1 SGHAT and CDR2 FQNNGV. The CDR3 regions of human TCRbeta chains were analyzed by immunosequencing. As for how the authors treated the data: Repertoire TCRs were checked for matches against a reference library of SARS-CoV-2-specific TCRs that had been generated using the MIRA antigen-specificity platform. Breadth was defined as the fraction of unique TCRs that were SARS-CoV-2-associated, and depth was defined as the fraction of total T cells that were SARS-CoV-2-associated. Using the MIRA data, every spike-specific TCR was mapped to the spike region that the TCR reacted to and assigned to either a CD4 or a CD8 class. Log10-transformed breadth and depth values were compared by one-way ANOVA with Sidak's multiple comparisons tests. What TCRdb holds here is the immuneACCESS table cut down to in-frame rearrangements. Part of the clones is not present; checked against another copy, under half of the missing clones reflect an unresolved V gene, and the others are unexplained. The V and J calls and clone size are taken from that table; D and trimming were inferred from the DNA. For this sample there are 100,000 to 150,000 clones; about nine tenths appear just once. The ten largest clones capture 20% to 25% of the sample.

Read against the paper, the sample's time point label means: baseline before first vaccination. Vaccinee samples came from UK trials COV001 and COV002, including a single-blind randomized controlled phase 2/3 trial of AZD1222 (ChAdOx1 nCoV-19) in healthy adults. For TCRbeta chain sequencing, PBMC samples were collected from trial participants at day 0 and at day 28 after the second dose. This clonotype was obtained from an adult in good health. Source: peripheral blood, taken on day 0 of AZD1222 vaccination. The V and J genes are TRBV11-2 and TRBJ1-6; the D gene is possibly TRBD1, with 5 bases matching. The CDR3 loop reads CASSLVRPRGVSPLHF. The sequenced DNA is TGTGCCAGCAGCTTAGTCAGACCCCGGGGGGTCTCACCCCTCCACTTT.